Reported below is one T cell receptor (beta chain). The antigen remains undetermined. Germline V gene data show CDR1 as SEHNR and CDR2 as FQNEAQ (reference sequence). The CDR3 totals 12 residues. Trimming removed 6 bases at V and 5 bases at J, with 10 bases between. The data were obtained in a study of T cells after yellow fever vaccination. Overall study context: The SMART-Seq v4 Ultra Low Input method served to prepare the low-cell-number fractions. Study results and caveats: In FACS-sorted repertoires, abundant clonotypes from the bulk population could appear as contaminants. It was a weaker secondary response, yet one that peaked faster, at day 5 versus 15.

TCRdb re-derived calls from the 5' RACE reads in MiXCR, one entry per CDR3 protein. The table records 340,000 or so distinct CDR3 sequences, under 15% of them present only once. This sample comprised CD4+ T cells sorted from PBMCs, obtained 15 days after the yellow fever booster vaccination. This chain uses TRBV7-9 with TRBJ2-5; D unclear. The origin of this receptor is a man between 18 and 29 years old who received the YFV17D yellow fever vaccine. The CDR3 DNA reads TGTGCCAGCAGTCAAAGTCGGGAGACCCAGTACTTC. Protein sequence: CASSQSRETQYF.